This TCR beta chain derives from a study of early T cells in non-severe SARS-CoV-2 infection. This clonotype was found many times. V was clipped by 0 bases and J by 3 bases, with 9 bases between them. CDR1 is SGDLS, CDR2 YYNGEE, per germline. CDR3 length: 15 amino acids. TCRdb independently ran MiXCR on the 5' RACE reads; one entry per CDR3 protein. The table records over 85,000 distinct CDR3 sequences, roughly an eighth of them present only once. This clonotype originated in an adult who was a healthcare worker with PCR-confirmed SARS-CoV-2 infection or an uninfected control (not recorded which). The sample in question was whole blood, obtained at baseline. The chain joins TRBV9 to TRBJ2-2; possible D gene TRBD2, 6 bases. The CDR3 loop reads CASSVAWGDTGELFF. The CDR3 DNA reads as TGTGCCAGCAGCGTAGCGTGGGGGGACACCGGGGAGCTGTTTTTT.